The 6 T cell receptor beta chains reported below all come from one sample, sequenced in a study of blood T cell repertoires in COVID-19 (dated by TCRdb to the early 2020s). The library was obtained by the immunoSEQ multiplex PCR assay. Sourced from immuneACCESS, this table was stored by TCRdb with only in-frame sequences that have V and J called. A share of the clones is absent; for the studies checked, an unresolved V gene accounts for under half, and the remainder has no known explanation. The sample table holds about 190,000 clones, of which roughly three quarters were seen once. The ten largest clones capture about 15% of the sample. The specimen sequenced was PBMCs or T cells enriched from blood (not recorded which). These receptors were collected from a woman between 50 and 59 years old with acute COVID-19.

The chain recombines TRBV2 with TRBJ2-1, with 8 bases aligning to TRBD1. The CDR3 sequence is 16 residues long. Germline V gene sequence: CDR1 SNHLY, CDR2 FYNNEI. Trimming at V came to 6 bases and at J to 3 bases, leaving 10 bases not matched to a gene. DNA for the CDR3: TGTGCCAGCAGGGGACAGGCGATAAGCCTCTACAATGAGCAGTTCTTC. Protein: CASRGQAISLYNEQFF.

The chain links TRBV18 to TRBJ2-1; TRBD1 is a possible D gene (6 bases). CDR1 and CDR2 (germline): KGHSH, LQKENI. The length of the CDR3 is 15 residues. V lost 2 bases and J 3 bases, leaving 11 bases between the germline ends. As DNA, the CDR3 is TGTGCCAGCTCACCAATCGGACAGTTCTACAATGAGCAGTTCTTC. Its protein is CASSPIGQFYNEQFF.

This chain connects TRBV3-1 (or the pseudogene TRBV3-2) to TRBJ1-5; maybe TRBD1 (6 bases). CDR1 is LGHDT, CDR2 YNNKEL, per germline (reference sequence). The CDR3 contains 15 residues. Between the trimmed V and J ends, which lost 1 base and 2 bases, there was a span of 9 bases. The CDR3, as DNA: TGTGCCAGCAGCCAAGGTCACAGGGGCAATCAGCCCCAGCATTTT. It specifies CASSQGHRGNQPQHF.

This clone was seen more than once but under ten times. The chain links TRBV9 to TRBJ2-1, with 7 positions matching TRBD1. CDR3 length: 15 residues. Germline CDR1 is SGDLS and CDR2 is YYNGEE. The trim removed 3 bases at V and 9 bases at J, leaving 12 bases unmatched. CDR3 residues: CASSGRTGTLREQFF. The CDR3 coding sequence is TGTGCCAGCAGCGGTCGGACAGGCACCCTCCGTGAGCAGTTCTTC.

The chain employs TRBV30 and TRBJ1-5; TRBD1 matches at 7 bases. Germline V gene sequence: CDR1 GTSNPN, CDR2 SVGIG (reference sequence). The CDR3 runs 14 residues. J gave up 3 bases and V 2 bases, and 4 bases lay outside the gene matches. In DNA form, the CDR3 reads TGTGCCTGGAGTCCGACAGGGTACAATCAGCCCCAGCATTTT. Translation: CAWSPTGYNQPQHF.

The table lists this clone with a count of one. This rearrangement joins TRBV2 to TRBJ1-4; D gene ambiguous. Deletions cut 5 bases from V and 0 bases from J, with 10 bases between. The germline CDR1 and CDR2 sequences are SNHLY and FYNNEI. The CDR3 loop spans 15 amino acids. The CDR3 DNA reads TGTGCCAGCAGTCCCCACATCGCAACTAATGAAAAACTGTTTTTT. Amino acid sequence: CASSPHIATNEKLFF.